The next 15 T cell receptor beta chains were all read from a single sample in a study of T cell clonality in common variable immunodeficiency. TCRdb's table, derived via immunoSEQ multiplex PCR, lists solely in-frame clones and lacks some. The sample gives approximately 81,000 clones, none seen only once, and the top ten clones hold about 0.8%. Input material: peripheral blood mononuclear cells. All receptors derive from a person aged 18 to 70 in good health.

This clone was observed many times. The CDR3 extends 3 residues past the end of the read, so its final part is completed from the germline J gene. The chain is built from TRBV20-1 and TRBJ2-7; TRBD2 is a possible D gene (6 bases). The CDR3 is 14 amino acids. The germline CDR1 and CDR2 sequences are DFQATT and SNEGSKA (reference sequence). Trimming shortened V by 4 bases and J by 3 bases, and 16 bases separated the two germline ends. CDR3: CSAMAGGADYEQYF. The part of the CDR3 DNA that was read is TGCAGTGCTATGGCCGGCGGGGCTGACTACGAG.

This clone was picked up many times. The read is 3 residues too short to cover the CDR3 end, so that end is filled in from the germline J gene. The J gene is TRBJ1-2, the V gene TRBV7-2; 7 bases match TRBD1. CDR1 and CDR2 from the germline V gene are SGHTA and FQGNSA. This CDR3 has 14 residues. The V gene end was trimmed by 5 bases and the J gene end by 4 bases; junction bases not matched to a gene: 7. The part of the CDR3 DNA that was read is TGTGCCAGCAGCCCCGGGACAGCGGTCTATGGC. Translated, it gives CASSPGTAVYG. The CDR3 reads in full as CASSPGTAVYGYTF. Supplemented by reference TRBV7-2 and TRBJ1-2, the full variable domain reads GAGVSQSPSNKVTEKGKDVELRCDPISGHTALYWYRQSLGQGLEFLIYFQGNSAPDKSGLPSDRFSAERTGGSVSTLTIQRTQQEDSAVYLCASSPGTAVYGYTFGSGTRLTVV.

This clone was counted many times. The read ends 3 residues early relative to the CDR3; the germline J gene fills the gap. J is TRBJ2-3 and V is TRBV20-1, with a tentative D call TRBD1 (6 bases). V lost 0 bases to trimming and J lost 4 bases, with 17 bases between them. Germline V gene sequence: CDR1 DFQATT, CDR2 SNEGSKA (reference sequence). The CDR3 totals 16 residues. CDR3 residues: CSARDRGTPRPDTQYF. The DNA read from the CDR3 is TGCAGTGCTAGAGATAGGGGGACCCCCCGTCCAGATACG.

There are many counts of this clone. The CDR3 goes on 3 residues after the read ends, and that part is filled in from the germline J gene. This chain connects TRBV19 to TRBJ1-5; TRBD1 matches 8 bases. CDR3 length: 14 residues. The J segment lost 7 bases and the V segment lost 4 bases, leaving 6 bases of the junction unmatched. The germline V gene encodes CDR1 LNHDA and CDR2 SQIVND (reference sequence). The sequenced part of the CDR3 DNA is TGTGCCAGTAGTAGACAGGGGATTGAGCAGCCC. This codes for CASSRQGIEQP. The full CDR3 reads CASSRQGIEQPQHF.

Comment on this clone: The read finishes 3 residues shy of the CDR3 end, and the germline J gene is used to complete it. This chain connects TRBV7-8 to TRBJ1-1; 9 nucleotides line up with TRBD1. The V gene end was trimmed by 6 bases and the J gene end by 3 bases; junction bases not matched to a gene: 8. The CDR3 has 15 residues. The germline V gene encodes CDR1 SGHVS and CDR2 FQNEAQ. The CDR3 loop reads CASSLKQGADTEAFF. CDR3 bases read: TGTGCCAGCAGTTTAAAACAGGGGGCTGACACTGAA.

This clone occurred many times. Coverage ceases 3 residues before the CDR3 finishes, and the germline J gene fills in the end. This chain connects TRBV19 to TRBJ2-3, with a possible D match to TRBD2 (5 bases). The CDR3 is 16 residues long. Germline V gene sequence: CDR1 LNHDA, CDR2 SQIVND (reference sequence). Trimming shortened V by 3 bases and J by 2 bases, and 15 bases separated the two germline ends. The sequenced CDR3 bases are TGTGCCAGTAGTATCCAATGGAGCGGTTCCACAGATACG. Its translation is CASSIQWSGSTDT. The whole CDR3 reads CASSIQWSGSTDTQYF.

This clone was detected ten times or more. The CDR3 is cut off 3 residues early in the read; its end comes from the germline J gene. The V and J genes are TRBV6-1 and TRBJ1-1, with a weak D call TRBD1 (6 bases). This CDR3 is 13 amino acids long. V was clipped by 4 bases and J by 4 bases, with 10 bases between them. The germline V gene encodes CDR1 MNHNS and CDR2 SASEGT. The CDR3: CASSARGSTEAFF. CDR3 DNA, as far as it was read: TGTGCCAGCAGTGCCAGGGGAAGCACTGAA.

This clone came up many times. The read gets to within 3 residues of the CDR3 end, and the germline J gene fills in the rest. The chain joins TRBV18 to TRBJ1-6; 9 bases agree with TRBD1. The trim removed 6 bases at V and 7 bases at J, leaving 22 bases unmatched. The V gene's germline CDR1 is KGHSH and CDR2 LQKENI. The CDR3 runs 20 residues. CDR3 loop: CASSLYSGTGKEAGNSPLHF. CDR3 bases read: TGTGCCAGCTCGCTATACTCCGGGACAGGGAAAGAAGCGGGGAATTCACCC.

This clone occurred many times. The CDR3 goes on 3 residues after the read ends, and that part is filled in from the germline J gene. V gene TRBV7-9 combines with J gene TRBJ1-1, with D possibly being TRBD1 (5 bases). V was shortened by 1 base and J by 5 bases, with 11 bases between the two germline ends. Germline V gene lookup returns CDR1 SEHNR and CDR2 FQNEAQ (reference sequence). The CDR3 runs 14 residues. CDR3 bases read: TGTGCCAGCAGCTTAGGAGGGGAGATAACTGAA. This encodes CASSLGGEITE. The full CDR3 protein is CASSLGGEITEAFF.

This clone has ten or more counts. The read falls 3 residues short of the CDR3 end, and the missing part is taken from the germline J gene. V usage is TRBV11-2 and J usage is TRBJ2-3, with D unresolved. Germline-derived CDR1 and CDR2 are SGHAT and FQNNGV. The V and J ends lost 5 bases and 3 bases respectively, with 6 bases between them. This CDR3 spans 12 amino acids. The CDR3 bases that were read are TGTGCCAGCAGCAAACGGACAGATACG. It encodes CASSKRTDT. The whole CDR3 sequence is CASSKRTDTQYF. Based on the CDR3 plus reference TRBV11-2 and TRBJ2-3, the full variable domain is EAGVAQSPRYKIIEKRQSVAFWCNPISGHATLYWYQQILGQGPKLLIQFQNNGVVDDSQLPKDRFSAERLKGVDSTLKIQPAKLEDSAVYLCASSKRTDTQYFGPGTRLTVL.

This clone was seen repeatedly, ten times or more. The read halts 3 residues ahead of the CDR3 end, with the missing end drawn from the germline J gene. V gene TRBV3-1 (or the pseudogene TRBV3-2) combines with J gene TRBJ2-3, with 8 nucleotides matching TRBD2. CDR3 size: 17 residues. J was trimmed by 8 bases and V by 3 bases; bases with no gene match: 16. The germline V gene has CDR1 LGHDT and CDR2 YNNKEL (reference sequence). The sequenced part of the CDR3 DNA is TGTGCCAGCAGCCACTCACACAGCGGGAGCGACCTCGGTACG. Its translation: CASSHSHSGSDLGT. The entire CDR3 protein reads CASSHSHSGSDLGTQYF.

For this clone: Sequencing ends 3 residues short of the CDR3 end; the germline J gene provides the rest. The chain combines TRBV7-6 with TRBJ1-1; 9 positions agree with TRBD1. V lost 6 bases and J lost 4; bases outside the gene matches: 9. The CDR3 runs to 15 residues. CDR1 is SGHVS, CDR2 FNYEAQ, per germline. CDR3 loop: CASSPHRQGGTEAFF. The CDR3 bases that were read are TGTGCCAGCAGTCCACATAGACAGGGGGGCACTGAA.

This clone was detected ten times or more. Partial CDR3 DNA: TGTGCCAGTAGTATTGACCTTTCCGGGACTAGCGGGAGGAGTTGGGGCAAAAACATT. Encoded protein: CASSIDLSGTSGRSWGKNI. The whole CDR3 reads CASSIDLSGTSGRSWGKNIQYF. The genes are TRBV19 and TRBJ2-4; TRBD2 agrees at 15 bases. The read falls 3 residues short of the CDR3 end, and the missing part is taken from the germline J gene. After removal of 3 bases from V and 3 bases from J, the junction contained 18 bases not matched to a gene. The V gene's germline CDR1 is LNHDA and CDR2 SQIVND (reference sequence). The CDR3 runs to 22 residues.

This clone was seen many times. From the germline J gene comes the end of the CDR3, since the read stops 3 residues before it. This chain uses TRBV7-2 with TRBJ2-3, with D possibly matching TRBD2 (5 bases). Germline assignment: CDR1 SGHTA and CDR2 FQGNSA. The V end lost 3 bases, the J end lost 2 bases, and 9 bases lay between the germline ends. This CDR3 has 14 residues. Here the CDR3 reads CASSFRADTDTQYF. The part of the CDR3 DNA that was read is TGTGCCAGCAGCTTCCGAGCGGACACAGATACG. Full variable domain (rest looked up from reference TRBV7-2 and TRBJ2-3): GAGVSQSPSNKVTEKGKDVELRCDPISGHTALYWYRQSLGQGLEFLIYFQGNSAPDKSGLPSDRFSAERTGGSVSTLTIQRTQQEDSAVYLCASSFRADTDTQYFGPGTRLTVL.

This clone was seen repeatedly, ten times or more. The observed sequence ends 3 residues before the CDR3 terminus, with the missing tail filled in from the germline J gene. The chain carries TRBV18 and TRBJ2-2, with D possibly being TRBD2 (7 bases). The V gene's germline CDR1 is KGHSH and CDR2 LQKENI. Deletions cut 6 bases from V and 5 bases from J, with 16 bases between. There are 15 residues in the CDR3. The sequenced CDR3 bases are TGTGCCAGCTCGACGGAACAGGGAGGGACCGGGGAG. Translated: CASSTEQGGTGE. The whole CDR3 protein is CASSTEQGGTGELFF.